These T cell receptor beta chains were read from a single sample in a study of blood T cell repertoires in COVID-19. Repertoires were generated with immunoSEQ multiplex PCR, while TCRdb's copy carries only in-frame clones and drops some. The sample has more than 200,000 clones; roughly 80% are singletons. The sequenced sample consisted of peripheral blood. Receptors were obtained from a woman of 80 years or more with COVID-19, enrolled during active disease. Both conserved end residues are part of each CDR3. Fields, in order: D gene, CDR3 length, J gene, clone size, V gene, CDR3 DNA, CDR3 protein. A D gene is named only where the DNA matches it firmly. Part of the rows lack a size; the others show once, few, many or a class for expanded clones.

d_call: TRBD1; cdr3_length: 16; j_call: TRBJ1-5; clone_size: NA; v_call: TRBV9; cdr3_nt: TGTGCCAGCAGCTCGGGACAGGGGGCGAATGCTCAGCCCCAGCATTTT; cdr3_aa: CASSSGQGANAQPQHF
d_call: NA; cdr3_length: 14; j_call: TRBJ1-2; clone_size: NA; v_call: TRBV7-2; cdr3_nt: TGTGCCAGCAGCCCTGGGGACACACAATATGGCTACACCTTC; cdr3_aa: CASSPGDTQYGYTF
d_call: TRBD1; cdr3_length: 18; j_call: TRBJ1-4; clone_size: NA; v_call: TRBV3-1/TRBV3-2; cdr3_nt: TGTGCCAGCAGCCAAGAGACACGACAGGGTCCTCGAGGCGAAAAACTGTTTTTT; cdr3_aa: CASSQETRQGPRGEKLFF
d_call: NA; cdr3_length: 15; j_call: TRBJ1-1; clone_size: NA; v_call: TRBV2; cdr3_nt: TGTGCCAGCAGTGGCCCTGGAGGGGGGGCGACTGAAGCTTTCTTT; cdr3_aa: CASSGPGGGATEAFF
d_call: NA; cdr3_length: 16; j_call: TRBJ1-6; clone_size: few; v_call: TRBV6-5; cdr3_nt: TGTGCCAGCAGTTACTCCTCCCCCGGGAACGATTCACCCCTCCACTTT; cdr3_aa: CASSYSSPGNDSPLHF
d_call: TRBD1; cdr3_length: 15; j_call: TRBJ1-2; clone_size: NA; v_call: TRBV6-4; cdr3_nt: TGTGCCAGCAGTGAACCGGGACAGCCGGGCTATGGCTACACCTTC; cdr3_aa: CASSEPGQPGYGYTF
d_call: TRBD2; cdr3_length: 12; j_call: TRBJ2-6; clone_size: NA; v_call: TRBV29-1; cdr3_nt: TGCAGCGTTGACGCGGGGGAAAACGTCCTGACTTTC; cdr3_aa: CSVDAGENVLTF
d_call: NA; cdr3_length: 16; j_call: TRBJ2-6; clone_size: few; v_call: TRBV2; cdr3_nt: TGTGCCAGCAGTGAAAGGGAGACCTCTGGGGCCAACGTCCTGACTTTC; cdr3_aa: CASSERETSGANVLTF
d_call: NA; cdr3_length: 14; j_call: TRBJ2-1; clone_size: NA; v_call: TRBV10-2; cdr3_nt: TGCGCCAGCAGGTCCGGGTCACTGTACAATGAGCAGTTCTTC; cdr3_aa: CASRSGSLYNEQFF
d_call: NA; cdr3_length: 14; j_call: TRBJ2-2; clone_size: NA; v_call: TRBV28; cdr3_nt: TGTGCCAGCAGTTCGGGACAGAACACCGGGGAGCTGTTTTTT; cdr3_aa: CASSSGQNTGELFF